This T cell receptor beta chain was found in a study of blood T cell repertoires in COVID-19. Profiling relied on immunoSEQ multiplex PCR, and the TCRdb table lists in-frame clones only, not all of them. The sample yields under 200,000 clones, 77% seen once. The receptor's source is a man between 65 and 85 years old with acute or convalescent COVID-19. What was sequenced was peripheral blood.

The CDR3 sequence is CASSWTSGYNEQFF. CDR3 sequence (DNA): TGTGCCAGTAGTTGGACTAGCGGGTACAATGAGCAGTTCTTC. The gene calls are TRBV19 and TRBJ2-1, with 11 bases identical to TRBD2. The CDR3 is made up of 14 amino acids. V lost 5 bases, J lost 4 bases, and 1 base stayed unmatched. Germline values: CDR1 LNHDA, CDR2 SQIVND (reference sequence).